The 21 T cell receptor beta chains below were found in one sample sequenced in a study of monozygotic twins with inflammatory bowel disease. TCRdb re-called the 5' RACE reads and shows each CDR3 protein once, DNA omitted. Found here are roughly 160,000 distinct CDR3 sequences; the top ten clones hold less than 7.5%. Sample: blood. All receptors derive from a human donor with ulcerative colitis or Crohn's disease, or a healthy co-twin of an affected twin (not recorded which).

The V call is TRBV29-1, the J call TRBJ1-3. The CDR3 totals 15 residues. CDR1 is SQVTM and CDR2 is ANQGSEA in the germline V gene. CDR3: CSVGRGGNSGNTIYF.

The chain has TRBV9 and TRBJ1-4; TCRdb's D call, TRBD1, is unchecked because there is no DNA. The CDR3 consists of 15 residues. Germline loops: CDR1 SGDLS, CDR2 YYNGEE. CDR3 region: CASSVGQGKDEKLFF.

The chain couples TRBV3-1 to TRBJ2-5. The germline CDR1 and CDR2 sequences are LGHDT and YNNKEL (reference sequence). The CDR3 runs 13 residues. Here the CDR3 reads CASSRLGLETQYF.

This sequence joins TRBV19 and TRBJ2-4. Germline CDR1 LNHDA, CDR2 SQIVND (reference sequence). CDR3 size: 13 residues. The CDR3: CASRSIAKNIQYF.

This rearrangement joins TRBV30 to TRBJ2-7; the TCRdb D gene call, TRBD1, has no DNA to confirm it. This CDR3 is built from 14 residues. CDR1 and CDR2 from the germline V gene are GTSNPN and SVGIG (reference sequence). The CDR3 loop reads CAWNRPAGAYEQYF.

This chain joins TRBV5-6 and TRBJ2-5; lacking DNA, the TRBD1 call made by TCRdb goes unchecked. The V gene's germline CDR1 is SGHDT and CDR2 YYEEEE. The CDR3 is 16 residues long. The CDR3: CASSSDPRDRQETQYF.

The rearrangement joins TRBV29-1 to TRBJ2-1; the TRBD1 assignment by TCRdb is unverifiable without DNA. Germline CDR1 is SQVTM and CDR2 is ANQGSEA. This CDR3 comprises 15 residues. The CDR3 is CSVEPGTGIINEQFF.

The CDR3 loop reads CASSFPPGLNTGELFF. The chain combines TRBV19 with TRBJ2-2; without DNA, the TCRdb call of TRBD2 cannot be checked. CDR1 and CDR2 from the germline V gene are LNHDA and SQIVND (reference sequence). The CDR3 totals 16 residues.

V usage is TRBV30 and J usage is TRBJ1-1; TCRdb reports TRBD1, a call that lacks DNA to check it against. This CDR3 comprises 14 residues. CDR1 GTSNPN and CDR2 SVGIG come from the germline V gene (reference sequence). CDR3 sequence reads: CAWSVSTRGTEAFF.

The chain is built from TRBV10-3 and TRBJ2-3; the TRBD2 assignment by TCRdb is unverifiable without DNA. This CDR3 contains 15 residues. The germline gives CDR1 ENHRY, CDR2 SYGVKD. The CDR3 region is CAMGGLAEATDTQYF.

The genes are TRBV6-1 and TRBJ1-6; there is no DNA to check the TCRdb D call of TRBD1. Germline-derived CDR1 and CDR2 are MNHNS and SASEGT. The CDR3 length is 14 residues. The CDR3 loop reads CASREGGINSPLHF.

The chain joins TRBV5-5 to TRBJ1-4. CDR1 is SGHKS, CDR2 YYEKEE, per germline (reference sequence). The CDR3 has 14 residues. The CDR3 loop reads CASSINAGNEKLFF.

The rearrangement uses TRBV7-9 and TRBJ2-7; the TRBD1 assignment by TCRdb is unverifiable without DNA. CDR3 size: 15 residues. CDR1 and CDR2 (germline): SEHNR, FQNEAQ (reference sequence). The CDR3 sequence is CASSLGGTGFYEQYF.

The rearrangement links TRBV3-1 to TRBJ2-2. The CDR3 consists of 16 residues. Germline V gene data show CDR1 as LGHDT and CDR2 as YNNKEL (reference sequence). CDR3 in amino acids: CASSQRSWANTGELFF.

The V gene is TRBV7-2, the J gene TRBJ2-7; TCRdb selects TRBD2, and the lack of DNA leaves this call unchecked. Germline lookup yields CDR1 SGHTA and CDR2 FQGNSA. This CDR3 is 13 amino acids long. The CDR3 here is CASSYRGQYEQYF. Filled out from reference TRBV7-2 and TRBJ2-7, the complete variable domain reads GAGVSQSPSNKVTEKGKDVELRCDPISGHTALYWYRQSLGQGLEFLIYFQGNSAPDKSGLPSDRFSAERTGGSVSTLTIQRTQQEDSAVYLCASSYRGQYEQYFGPGTRLTVT.

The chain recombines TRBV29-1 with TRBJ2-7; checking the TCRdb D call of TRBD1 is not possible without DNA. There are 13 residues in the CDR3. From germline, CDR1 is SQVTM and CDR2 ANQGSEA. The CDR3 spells CSADDRGFDEQYF.

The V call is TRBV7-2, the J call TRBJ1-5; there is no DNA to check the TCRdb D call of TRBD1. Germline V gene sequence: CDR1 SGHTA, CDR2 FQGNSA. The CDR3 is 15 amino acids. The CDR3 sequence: CASSVGGQGFQPQHF.

The CDR3 spells CSARLGTANTIYF. The chain joins TRBV20-1 to TRBJ1-3; without DNA, the TCRdb call of TRBD1 cannot be checked. The CDR3 covers 13 residues. The germline gives CDR1 DFQATT, CDR2 SNEGSKA (reference sequence).

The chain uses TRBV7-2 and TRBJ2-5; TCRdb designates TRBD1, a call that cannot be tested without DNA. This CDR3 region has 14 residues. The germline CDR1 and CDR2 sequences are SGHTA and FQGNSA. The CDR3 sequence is CASSSGGAGKTQYF.

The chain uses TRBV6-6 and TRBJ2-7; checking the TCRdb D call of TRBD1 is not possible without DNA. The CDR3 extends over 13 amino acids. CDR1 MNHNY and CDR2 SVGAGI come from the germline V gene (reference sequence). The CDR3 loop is CASTRDRGYEQYF.

CDR3 region: CASRRRPSSGNTIYF. The chain carries TRBV25-1 and TRBJ1-3. Germline values: CDR1 MGHDK, CDR2 SYGVNS. The CDR3 is made up of 15 amino acids.